The TCR beta chain described here comes from a study of cytomegalovirus exposure and HLA in healthy donors. As for the study in general: Earlier findings included more than 95 million unique TCR beta sequences obtained from around 180 million T cells. Whole-study findings and limits: Later analysis indicated greater clonal expansion among HLA-associated TCR beta chains than among equally common other chains. The authors listed 150 to 200 TCR beta chains as cytomegalovirus-associated.

The CDR3 has 14 amino acids. V was trimmed by 1 base and J by 6 bases, leaving 11 bases between them. The germline gives CDR1 SGHDT, CDR2 YYEEEE. The study ran its PCR with 60 Vbeta and 13 Jbeta primers. Sequencing used immunoSEQ multiplex PCR; TCRdb keeps in-frame clones, though not all of them. The sample consists of 150,000 to 200,000 clones, around 72% of them appearing once. As concerns this clone: The antigen is unknown.

The gene calls are TRBV5-6 and TRBJ1-3; no clear D. The sequencing sample was made of PBMCs. This clonotype was obtained from a man between 35 and 55 years old in good health and CMV-seropositive. The CDR3, as DNA: TGTGCCAGCAGCTTGCGCCGCTTAGCAAACACCATATATTTT. Translated: CASSLRRLANTIYF.